The 13 T cell receptor beta chains presented below share a single source sample, sequenced in a study of TIL therapy for anti-PD-1-resistant metastatic lung cancer (TCRdb year 2021). Interpreted using the paper, the time point label stands for: pre-treatment sample, taken before nivolumab and TIL therapy. TCR beta CDR3 regions were amplified from genomic DNA with the immunoSEQ v3 hsTCRB kit using bias-controlled multiplex PCR. TCRdb limited this immuneACCESS table to in-frame rearrangements with V and J called. A share of clones is missing; checked studies link under half to unresolved V genes, and the rest is unexplained. Here the sample has 30,000 to 45,000 clones; over 70% occur a single time. Of the sample, 5.7% is held by the ten largest clones. The source was blood, collected at baseline. These receptors were obtained from a person between 30 and 80 years old with non-small cell lung cancer.

The chain carries TRBV4-2 and TRBJ1-6, with 9 bases fitting TRBD1. Germline CDR1 LGHNA, CDR2 YNFKEQ. There are 16 residues in the CDR3. The J segment lost 4 bases and the V segment lost 4 bases, leaving 5 bases of the junction unmatched. This chain's CDR3 is CASSRRGQGYNSPLHF. CDR3 nucleotides: TGTGCCAGCAGCCGAAGGGGACAGGGTTATAATTCACCCCTCCACTTT.

The chain combines TRBV27 with TRBJ2-3, with 8 bases matching TRBD1. V shed 6 bases, J shed 1 base, and the junction held 12 bases outside the gene matches. Germline CDR1 is MNHEY and CDR2 is SMNVEV (reference sequence). This CDR3 comprises 17 residues. CDR3: CASSRGGQGPGTDTQYF. CDR3 sequence (DNA): TGTGCCAGCAGCCGGGGTGGACAGGGTCCGGGCACAGATACGCAGTATTTT.

This clone was detected only once. The chain links TRBV27 to TRBJ2-1, with 9 bases fitting TRBD2. CDR3 length equals 18 residues. Per the germline V gene, CDR1 is MNHEY and CDR2 is SMNVEV (reference sequence). Trimming took 6 bases from V and 6 from J; bases not matched to a gene: 18. CDR3 in amino acids: CASSPIFSASGRINEQFF. CDR3 coding DNA: TGTGCCAGCAGCCCCATTTTTTCAGCCAGCGGGAGGATCAATGAGCAGTTCTTC.

The V call is TRBV5-6, the J call TRBJ2-7, with TRBD1 identical over 7 bases. The CDR3 sequence is 14 residues long. After removal of 1 base from V and 3 bases from J, the junction contained 4 bases not matched to a gene. Germline V gene lookup returns CDR1 SGHDT and CDR2 YYEEEE. CDR3: CASSLLQGVYEQYF. CDR3 coding DNA: TGTGCCAGCAGCTTGTTGCAGGGGGTCTACGAGCAGTACTTC.

This clone was found a few times. V gene TRBV30 combines with J gene TRBJ1-5; 8 nucleotides match TRBD1. This CDR3 is 15 amino acids long. Germline loops: CDR1 GTSNPN, CDR2 SVGIG (reference sequence). With 0 bases clipped from V and 5 bases from J, the junction kept 6 bases outside the gene matches. The DNA for the CDR3 is TGTGCCTGGAGTGTATACCAGGGGGCCGATCAGCCCCAGCATTTT. Translation: CAWSVYQGADQPQHF.

V is TRBV28 and J is TRBJ2-1; perhaps TRBD2 as D (6 bases). The V end was cut by 5 bases, the J end by 4 bases, with 6 bases between. The CDR3 has 12 residues. The germline gives CDR1 MDHEN, CDR2 SYDVKM. The CDR3 region has the DNA TGTGCCAGCAGTCTAGCGTACAATGAGCAGTTCTTC. Protein product: CASSLAYNEQFF.

The V call is TRBV7-2, the J call TRBJ2-6; D might be TRBD1 (6 bases). This CDR3 has 13 amino acids. V gave up 2 bases and J gave up 10 bases, with 9 bases separating them. Germline V CDR1 and CDR2: SGHTA, FQGNSA. CDR3: CASSLRQGNVLTF. For the CDR3, the DNA is TGTGCCAGCAGCTTAAGGCAGGGGAACGTCCTGACTTTC.

V gene TRBV6-6 combines with J gene TRBJ2-3; 9 bases map to TRBD2. The J segment lost 3 bases and the V segment lost 0 bases, leaving 4 bases of the junction unmatched. Germline loops: CDR1 MNHNY, CDR2 SVGAGI (reference sequence). The length of the CDR3 is 16 residues. In DNA form, the CDR3 reads TGTGCCAGCAGTTACTCGGGGCGGGGGGGGACAGATACGCAGTATTTT. Residues: CASSYSGRGGTDTQYF.

The V call is TRBV6-5, the J call TRBJ2-7, with a tentative D call TRBD2 (6 bases). This CDR3 is built from 11 residues. V gave up 6 bases and J gave up 6 bases, with 9 bases separating them. Germline V gene data show CDR1 as MNHEY and CDR2 as SVGAGI. In nucleotides, the CDR3 is TGTGCCAGCAGAGGCGGGACCGAGCAGTACTTC. It is translated as CASRGGTEQYF.

This clone was recorded only once. The chain recombines TRBV6-5 with TRBJ2-7; 7 positions agree with TRBD1. Germline V gives CDR1 MNHEY, CDR2 SVGAGI. With 5 bases clipped from V and 1 base from J, the junction kept 5 bases outside the gene matches. The CDR3 is made up of 14 amino acids. CDR3 sequence reads: CASSQKQGSYEQYF. In nucleotides, the CDR3 is TGTGCCAGCAGTCAGAAACAGGGGTCCTACGAGCAGTACTTC.

The J gene is TRBJ2-3, the V gene TRBV7-3; D possibly corresponds to TRBD1 (8 bases). CDR1 SGHTA and CDR2 FQGTGA come from the germline V gene. This CDR3 contains 14 residues. The V gene lost 4 bases and the J gene lost 8 bases, with 16 bases spanning the gap. The CDR3 DNA reads as TGTGCCAGCAGCTCGTCATACAGGGGGGGTACGCAGTATTTT. Amino acids: CASSSSYRGGTQYF.

Here the CDR3 reads CASSSRDRTDTQYF. The CDR3 nucleotides read TGTGCCAGCAGTTCCAGGGACCGCACAGATACGCAGTATTTT. The chain has TRBV27 and TRBJ2-3; either TRBD1 or TRBD2 may supply D (5 bases each). The CDR3 loop spans 14 amino acids. Germline V CDR1 and CDR2: MNHEY, SMNVEV (reference sequence). V lost 4 bases, J lost 1 base, and 9 bases lay in between.

This chain connects TRBV28 to TRBJ2-4; the D gene is possibly TRBD2 (5 bases). Germline assignment: CDR1 MDHEN and CDR2 SYDVKM. CDR3 length: 15 amino acids. The V end was cut by 1 base, the J end by 6 bases, with 13 bases between. The CDR3 DNA is TGTGCCAGCAGTTTATTAGGGCTAGCCGCAAACATTCAGTACTTC. Protein sequence: CASSLLGLAANIQYF.